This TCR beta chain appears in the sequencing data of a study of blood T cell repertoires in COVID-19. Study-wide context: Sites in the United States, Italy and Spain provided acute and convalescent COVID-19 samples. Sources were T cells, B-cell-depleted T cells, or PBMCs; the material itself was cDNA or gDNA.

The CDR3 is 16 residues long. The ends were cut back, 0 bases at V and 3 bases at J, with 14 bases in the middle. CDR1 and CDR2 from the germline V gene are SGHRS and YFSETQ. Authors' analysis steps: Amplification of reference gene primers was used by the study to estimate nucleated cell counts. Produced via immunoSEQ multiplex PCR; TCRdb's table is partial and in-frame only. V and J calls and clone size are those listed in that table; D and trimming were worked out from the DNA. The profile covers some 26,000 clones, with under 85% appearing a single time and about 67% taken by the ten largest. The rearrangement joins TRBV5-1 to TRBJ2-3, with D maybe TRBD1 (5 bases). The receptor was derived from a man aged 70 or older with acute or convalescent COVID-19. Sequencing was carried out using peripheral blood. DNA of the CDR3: TGCGCCAGCAGCTTGGGCTGGGGCTTGGCAACAGATACGCAGTATTTT. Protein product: CASSLGWGLATDTQYF. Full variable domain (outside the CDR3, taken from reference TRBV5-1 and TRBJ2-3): KAGVTQTPRYLIKTRGQQVTLSCSPISGHRSVSWYQQTPGQGLQFLFEYFSETQRNKGNFPGRFSGRQFSNSRSEMNVSTLELGDSALYLCASSLGWGLATDTQYFGPGTRLTVL.